This TCR beta chain was sequenced in a study of T cell repertoires in cytomegalovirus infection. Looking at the study overall: CMV epitopes in the study were HLA-C-restricted (recently identified) and HLA-B-restricted (well studied).

A single record per CDR3 protein comes from TCRdb applying MiXCR to the reads. The sample has approximately 110,000 distinct CDR3 sequences, less than 55% seen once; the top ten hold about 76%. The ends were cut back, 0 bases at V and 4 bases at J, with 14 bases in the middle. The CDR3 runs 16 residues. Germline lookup yields CDR1 MGHRA and CDR2 YSYEKL. Concerning this clonotype: The antigen remains unidentified.

The TCR originated in a human donor in good health (CMV status not recorded). Some clones in this sample may be carry-over from other donors' samples. The chain recombines TRBV4-1 with TRBJ2-3; possibly TRBD2 for D (6 bases). The starting material was CD8+ T cells from cultured PBMCs, obtained from culture after CMV antigen stimulation. CDR3 nucleotides: TGCGCCAGCAGCCAAGAAACCGGGGGAGGTGCAGATACGCAGTATTTT. Protein product: CASSQETGGGADTQYF.